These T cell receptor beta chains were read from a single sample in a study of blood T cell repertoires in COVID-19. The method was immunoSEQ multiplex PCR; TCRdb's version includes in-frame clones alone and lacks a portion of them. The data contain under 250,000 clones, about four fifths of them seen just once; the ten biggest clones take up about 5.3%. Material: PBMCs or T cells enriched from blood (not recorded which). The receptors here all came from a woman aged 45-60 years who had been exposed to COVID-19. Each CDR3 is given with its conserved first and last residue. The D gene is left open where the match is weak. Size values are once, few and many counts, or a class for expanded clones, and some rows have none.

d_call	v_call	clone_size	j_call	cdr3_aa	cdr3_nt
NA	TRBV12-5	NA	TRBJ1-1	CASGLVGGVDTEAFF	TGTGCTAGTGGTTTGGTAGGGGGTGTTGACACTGAAGCTTTCTTT
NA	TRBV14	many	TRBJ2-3	CASSGLNPGDTQYF	TGTGCCAGCAGCGGCCTAAATCCAGGAGATACGCAGTATTTT
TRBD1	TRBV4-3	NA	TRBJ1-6	CASSLTQGASSPLHF	TGCGCCAGCAGCCTAACACAGGGGGCGAGTTCACCCCTCCACTTT
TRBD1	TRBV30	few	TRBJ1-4	CAWRGQTATNEKLFF	TGTGCCTGGCGGGGACAGACTGCAACTAATGAAAAACTGTTTTTT
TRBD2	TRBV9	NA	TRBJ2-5	CASSVAGSGGETQYF	TGTGCCAGCAGCGTAGCTGGAAGCGGGGGGGAGACCCAGTACTTC
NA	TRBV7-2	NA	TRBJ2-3	CASSFGGTDTQYF	TGTGCCAGCAGCTTCGGAGGCACAGATACGCAGTATTTT
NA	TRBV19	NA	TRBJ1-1	CASSMGYGGITEAFF	TGTGCCAGTAGTATGGGCTACGGGGGAATCACTGAAGCTTTCTTT
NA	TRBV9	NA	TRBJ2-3	CASSALFGTDTQYF	TGTGCCAGCAGCGCTCTGTTCGGCACAGATACGCAGTATTTT
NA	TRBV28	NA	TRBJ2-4	CASSFIGGGEDIQYF	TGTGCCAGCAGTTTCATCGGAGGGGGGGAAGACATTCAGTACTTC
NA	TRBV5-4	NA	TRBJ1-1	CASSSRGNTEAFF	TGTGCCAGCAGCTCCAGGGGGAACACTGAAGCTTTCTTT
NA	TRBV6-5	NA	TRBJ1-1	CASSSYMNTEAFF	TGTGCCAGCAGTTCATACATGAACACTGAAGCTTTCTTT
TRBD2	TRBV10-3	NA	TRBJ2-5	CAISETSGVDEFVETQYF	TGTGCCATCAGTGAGACTAGCGGGGTGGATGAGTTTGTGGAGACCCAGTACTTC
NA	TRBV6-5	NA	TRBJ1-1	CASSYSTQGRTEAFF	TGTGCCAGCAGTTACTCGACTCAGGGGCGTACTGAAGCTTTCTTT
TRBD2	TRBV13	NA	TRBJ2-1	CASSDLILAGGPNEQFF	TGTGCCAGCAGCGACCTCATCCTAGCGGGGGGGCCGAATGAGCAGTTCTTC
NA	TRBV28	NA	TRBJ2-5	CASSPEPPETQYF	TGTGCCAGCAGTCCGGAGCCCCCAGAGACCCAGTACTTC
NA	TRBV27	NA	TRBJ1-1	CASSYRTVGTEAFF	TGTGCCAGCAGCTACCGGACTGTAGGCACTGAAGCTTTCTTT
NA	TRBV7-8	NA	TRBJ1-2	CASSHIEGVYGYTF	TGTGCCAGCAGCCACATTGAAGGGGTCTATGGCTACACCTTC
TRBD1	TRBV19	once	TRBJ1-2	CASSTAGQGNYGYTF	TGTGCCAGTAGTACTGCGGGACAGGGGAACTATGGCTACACCTTC
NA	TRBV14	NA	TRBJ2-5	CASRGAQGTQYF	TGTGCCAGCAGGGGGGCGCAGGGGACCCAGTACTTC
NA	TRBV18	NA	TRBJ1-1	CASSLEAGNTEAFF	TGTGCCAGCTCACTCGAGGCGGGGAACACTGAAGCTTTCTTT
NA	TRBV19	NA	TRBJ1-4	CASSEGGSLKLFF	TGTGCCAGTAGTGAGGGAGGGAGTTTGAAACTGTTTTTT
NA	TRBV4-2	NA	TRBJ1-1	CASSQGQHRRNTEAFF	TGTGCCAGCAGCCAAGGTCAGCACAGGCGGAACACTGAAGCTTTCTTT
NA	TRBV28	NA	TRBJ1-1	CATRNSLNTEAFF	TGTGCCACCCGGAACAGCCTGAACACTGAAGCTTTCTTT
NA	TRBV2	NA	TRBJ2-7	CASSARASEQYF	TGTGCCAGCAGTGCCAGGGCTTCCGAGCAGTACTTC
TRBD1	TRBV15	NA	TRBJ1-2	CATSSRTGGDGYTF	TGTGCCACCAGCAGTCGGACAGGGGGCGATGGCTACACCTTC
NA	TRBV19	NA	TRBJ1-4	CASSILATNEKLFF	TGTGCCAGTAGTATCCTTGCAACTAATGAAAAACTGTTTTTT
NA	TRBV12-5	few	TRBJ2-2	CASGFGGQMAVGELFF	TGTGCTAGTGGTTTTGGCGGGCAGATGGCGGTCGGGGAGCTGTTTTTT
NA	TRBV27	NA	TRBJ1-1	CASSLSRRSNTEAFF	TGTGCCAGCAGTTTATCGAGGAGATCGAACACTGAAGCTTTCTTT
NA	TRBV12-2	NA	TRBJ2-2	CASRLEFRLVNTGELFF	TGTGCAAGTCGCTTAGAATTTCGGCTAGTGAACACCGGGGAGCTGTTTTTT
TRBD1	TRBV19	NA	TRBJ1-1	CASSISRQGVYTEAFF	TGTGCCAGTAGTATTAGTAGGCAGGGGGTCTACACTGAAGCTTTCTTT
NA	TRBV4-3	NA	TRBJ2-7	CASSQEEAYEQYF	TGCGCCAGCAGCCAAGAGGAGGCCTACGAGCAGTACTTC